This T cell receptor (beta chain) was identified in a study of tumor-infiltrating lymphocytes in primary liver carcinoma. Study-level findings and limits: Tumor tissue displayed a significantly greater top-250-clone fraction than blood (p = 0.039).

CDR3 size: 18 residues. V gave up 0 bases and J gave up 3 bases; unmatched junction bases: 8. With respect to this clonotype: Antigen specificity is unknown.

With a constant-region primer, TCR beta cDNA was made from 450 to 650 ng of total RNA. Modified slightly, ARM-PCR produced TCR beta libraries over three nested multiplex PCR rounds. A C-beta reverse primer was combined with TRBV1-TRBV30 forward primers in the first two PCR rounds, and each round had approximately 10 cycles. From the multiplex PCR reads, TCRdb called clonotypes with MiXCR, one entry per CDR3 protein. The sample yields about 200,000 distinct CDR3 sequences, approximately 65% seen once. Germline DNA was also extracted, while the blood RNA originated from unsorted whole blood. Patients showed chronic HBV infection and an absence of prior treatment. Surgery was preceded by the collection of about 4 milliliters of peripheral blood.

The sequence derives from a woman in her sixties with primary liver carcinoma and hepatitis B virus infection. This chain joins TRBV12-3 or TRBV12-4 and TRBJ1-3; TRBD1 matches at 10 bases. Sequencing was carried out using peripheral blood. The CDR3 region is CASSLAPGTGVFGNTIYF. The CDR3 region has the DNA TGTGCCAGCAGTTTAGCCCCCGGGACAGGGGTCTTTGGAAACACCATATATTTT.